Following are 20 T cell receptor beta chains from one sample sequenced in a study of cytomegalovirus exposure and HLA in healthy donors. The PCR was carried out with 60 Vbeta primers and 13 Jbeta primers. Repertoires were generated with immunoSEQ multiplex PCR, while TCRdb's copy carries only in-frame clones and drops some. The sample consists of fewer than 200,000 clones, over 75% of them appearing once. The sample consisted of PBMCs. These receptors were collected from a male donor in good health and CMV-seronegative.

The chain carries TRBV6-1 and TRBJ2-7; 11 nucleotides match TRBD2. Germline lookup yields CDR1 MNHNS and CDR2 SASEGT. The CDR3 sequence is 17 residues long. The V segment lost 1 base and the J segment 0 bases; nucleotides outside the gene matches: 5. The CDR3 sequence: CASSEGRLAGPSYEQYF. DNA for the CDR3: TGTGCCAGCAGTGAAGGTCGACTAGCGGGGCCCTCCTACGAGCAGTACTTC.

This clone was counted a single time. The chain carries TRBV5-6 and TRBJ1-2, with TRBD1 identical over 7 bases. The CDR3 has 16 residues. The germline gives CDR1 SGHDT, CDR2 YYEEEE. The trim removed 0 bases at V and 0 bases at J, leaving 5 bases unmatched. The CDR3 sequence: CASSLARGSSNYGYTF. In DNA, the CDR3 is TGTGCCAGCAGCTTGGCCAGGGGGAGTTCTAACTATGGCTACACCTTC.

The CDR3 DNA follows: TGTGCCAGCAGCTTAGGACAGGCAAACAATGAGCAGTTCTTC. This gives the protein CASSLGQANNEQFF. This chain joins TRBV21-1 and TRBJ2-1; the listed D gene, TRBD1, was not tested against the DNA. TRBV21-1 is tagged as a pseudogene. The CDR3 is 14 amino acids.

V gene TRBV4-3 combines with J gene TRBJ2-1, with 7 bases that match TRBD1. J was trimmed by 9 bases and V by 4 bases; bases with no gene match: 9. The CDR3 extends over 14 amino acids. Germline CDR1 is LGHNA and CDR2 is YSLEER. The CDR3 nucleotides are TGCGCCAGCAGCCCTGGGACAGAGGTGTCTGAGCAGTTCTTC. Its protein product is CASSPGTEVSEQFF.

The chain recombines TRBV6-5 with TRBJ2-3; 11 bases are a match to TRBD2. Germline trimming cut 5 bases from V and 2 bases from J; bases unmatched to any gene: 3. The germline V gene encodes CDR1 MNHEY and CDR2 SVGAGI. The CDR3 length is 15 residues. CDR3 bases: TGTGCCAGCAGTCAGACTAGCGGGGTCACAGATACGCAGTATTTT. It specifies CASSQTSGVTDTQYF.

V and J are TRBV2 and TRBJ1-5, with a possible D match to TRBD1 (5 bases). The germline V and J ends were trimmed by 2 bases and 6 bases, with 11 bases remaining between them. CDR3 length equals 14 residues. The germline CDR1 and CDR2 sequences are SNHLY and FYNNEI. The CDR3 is CASSESLGGQPQHF. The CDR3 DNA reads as TGTGCCAGCAGTGAAAGTTTGGGGGGTCAGCCCCAGCATTTT.

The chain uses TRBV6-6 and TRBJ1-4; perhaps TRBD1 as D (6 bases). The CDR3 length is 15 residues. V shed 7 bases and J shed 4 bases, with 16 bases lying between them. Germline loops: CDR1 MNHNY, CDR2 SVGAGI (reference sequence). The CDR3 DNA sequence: TGTGCCAGCAACGGGGGGCGCCAGGGTAATGAAAAACTGTTTTTT. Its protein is CASNGGRQGNEKLFF.

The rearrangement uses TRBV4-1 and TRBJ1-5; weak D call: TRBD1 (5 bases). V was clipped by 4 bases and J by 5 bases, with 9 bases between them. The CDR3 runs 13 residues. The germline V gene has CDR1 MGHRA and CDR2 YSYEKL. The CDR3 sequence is CASSPTGYQPQHF. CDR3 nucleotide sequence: TGCGCCAGCAGCCCCACAGGATATCAGCCCCAGCATTTT.

CDR3 residues: CASSQIGQGSYEQYF. CDR3 nucleotide sequence: TGCGCCAGCAGCCAAATTGGACAGGGGAGCTACGAGCAGTACTTC. This chain links TRBV5-1 with TRBJ2-7; 9 bases are shared with TRBD1. V lost 4 bases and J lost 3; bases outside the gene matches: 8. The length of the CDR3 is 15 residues. CDR1 is SGHRS, CDR2 YFSETQ, per germline.

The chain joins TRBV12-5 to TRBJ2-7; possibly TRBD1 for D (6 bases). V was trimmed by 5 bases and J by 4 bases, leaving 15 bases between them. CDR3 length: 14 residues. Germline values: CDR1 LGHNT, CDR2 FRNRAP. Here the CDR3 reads CASGPGQWIYEQYF. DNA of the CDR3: TGTGCTAGTGGTCCCGGACAGTGGATTTACGAGCAGTACTTC.

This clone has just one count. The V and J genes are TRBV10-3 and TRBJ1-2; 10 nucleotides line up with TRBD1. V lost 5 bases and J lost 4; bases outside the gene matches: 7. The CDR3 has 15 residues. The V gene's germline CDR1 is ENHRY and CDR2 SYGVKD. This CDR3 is CAISSRDRGIYGYTF. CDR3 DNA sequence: TGTGCCATCAGTTCCCGGGACAGGGGAATCTATGGCTACACCTTC.

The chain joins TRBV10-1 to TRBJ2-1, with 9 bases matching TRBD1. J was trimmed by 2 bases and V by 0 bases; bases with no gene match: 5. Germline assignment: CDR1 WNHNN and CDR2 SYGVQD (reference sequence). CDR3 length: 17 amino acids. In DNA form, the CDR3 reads TGCGCCAGCAGTGAGTCCGGGACAGGGTACACCTACAATGAGCAGTTCTTC. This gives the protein CASSESGTGYTYNEQFF.

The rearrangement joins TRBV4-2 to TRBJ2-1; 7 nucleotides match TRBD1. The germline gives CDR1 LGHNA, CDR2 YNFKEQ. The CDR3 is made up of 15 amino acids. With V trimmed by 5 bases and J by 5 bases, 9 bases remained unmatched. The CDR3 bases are TGTGCCAGCAGCATTAAACGCGGACAGGACAATGAGCAGTTCTTC. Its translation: CASSIKRGQDNEQFF.

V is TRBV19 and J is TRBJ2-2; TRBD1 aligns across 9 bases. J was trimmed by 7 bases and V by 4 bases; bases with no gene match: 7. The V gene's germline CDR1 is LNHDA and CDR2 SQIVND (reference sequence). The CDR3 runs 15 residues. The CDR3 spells CASSTGQGISGELFF. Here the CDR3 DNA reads TGTGCCAGTAGTACGGGACAGGGTATCAGCGGGGAGCTGTTTTTT.

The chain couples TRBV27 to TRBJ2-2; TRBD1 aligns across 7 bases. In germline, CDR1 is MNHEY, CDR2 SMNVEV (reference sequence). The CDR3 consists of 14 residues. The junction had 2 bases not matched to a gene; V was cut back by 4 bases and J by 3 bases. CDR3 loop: CASSWTGDTGELFF. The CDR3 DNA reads TGTGCCAGCAGTTGGACAGGCGACACCGGGGAGCTGTTTTTT.

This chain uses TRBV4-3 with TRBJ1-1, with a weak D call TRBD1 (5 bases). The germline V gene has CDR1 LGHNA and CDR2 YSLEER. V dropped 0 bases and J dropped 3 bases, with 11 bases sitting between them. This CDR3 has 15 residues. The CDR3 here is CASSQDGGADTEAFF. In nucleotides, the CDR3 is TGCGCCAGCAGCCAAGACGGCGGGGCGGACACTGAAGCTTTCTTT.

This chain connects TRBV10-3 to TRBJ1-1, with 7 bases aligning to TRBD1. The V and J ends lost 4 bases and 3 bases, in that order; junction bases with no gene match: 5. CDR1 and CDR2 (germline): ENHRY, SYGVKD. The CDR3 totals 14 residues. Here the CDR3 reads CAISANDRDTEAFF. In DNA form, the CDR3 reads TGTGCCATCAGTGCTAATGACAGGGACACTGAAGCTTTCTTT.

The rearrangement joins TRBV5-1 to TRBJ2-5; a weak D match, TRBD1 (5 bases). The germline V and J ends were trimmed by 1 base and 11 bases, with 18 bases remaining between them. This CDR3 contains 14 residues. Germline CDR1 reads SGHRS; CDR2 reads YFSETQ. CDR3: CASSLPGQNYEQYF. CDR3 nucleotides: TGCGCCAGCAGCTTGCCCGGACAAAACTATGAGCAGTACTTC.

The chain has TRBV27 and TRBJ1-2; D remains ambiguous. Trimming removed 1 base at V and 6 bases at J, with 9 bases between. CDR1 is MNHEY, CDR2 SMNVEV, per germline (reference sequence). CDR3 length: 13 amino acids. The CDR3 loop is CASSLWIGDGYTF. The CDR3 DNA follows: TGTGCCAGCAGTTTATGGATCGGAGATGGCTACACCTTC.

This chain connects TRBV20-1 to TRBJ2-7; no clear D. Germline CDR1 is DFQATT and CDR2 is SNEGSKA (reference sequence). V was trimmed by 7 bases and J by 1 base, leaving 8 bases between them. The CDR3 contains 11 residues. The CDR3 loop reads CSGLSSYEQYF. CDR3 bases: TGCAGTGGTTTGTCGTCCTACGAGCAGTACTTC.